This entry features one TCR beta chain sequence. Its specific antigen is unknown. No much larger clone is present one base from it, and per-base qualities are unavailable. This sample is drawn from a study of PD-1 blockade in classical Hodgkin lymphoma (dated by TCRdb to about 2020). For the study in its entirety: A peripheral blood immune signature of response to PD-1 blockade in classical Hodgkin lymphoma was defined using TCR beta sequencing and CyTOF.

There are 15 amino acids in the CDR3, from cysteine to phenylalanine inclusive. Only the CDR3 region is kept as DNA, spanning 45 bases read in frame from base 1. V is pruned by 6 bases and J by 5 bases, leaving 8 bases of the junction without a gene match. Sequences MNHNS (CDR1) and SASEGT (CDR2) are obtained from the germline V gene. Genomic DNA was isolated using the Qiagen DNeasy kit from unsorted PBMCs as well as from negatively selected CD4+ and CD8+ fractions. TCR beta CDR3 regions were subjected to amplification by immunoSEQ multiplex PCR with primers that anneal to V and J segments. A synthetic immune receptor repertoire was used to minimize amplification bias, and remaining bias was computationally removed after sequencing. Processing in the source paper ran as follows. Repertoire diversity was quantified as the Shannon entropy index using custom Python scripts. Unsorted, CD4+ and CD8+ repertoires were analyzed separately, except for combined analyses in which CD4+ and CD8+ sequences were merged in silico. This immuneACCESS table, as held by TCRdb, lists in-frame sequences with V and J called but not all clones. Of the missing ones, under half trace to an unresolved V gene in checked studies; the others have no known cause. Clonal size and the V and J genes are those of that table, whereas D and trimming came from the DNA. For this sample there are tens of thousands of clones; approximately 91% appear just once. Of the sample, 4.5% to 6% falls within the top ten clones.

Study-level results and caveats: The study was restricted to a single clinical trial cohort, and the causes of repertoire differences, possibly disease activity or prior therapy, were left undefined. Baseline TCR diversity was reported to be lower in newly diagnosed patients than in healthy donors and to be lower still in relapsed/refractory patients.

This sample's time point label indicates: newly diagnosed, previously untreated cHL patient sample. As a comparison group for the relapsed/refractory trial patients, PBMCs from patients with newly diagnosed, previously untreated classical Hodgkin lymphoma were sequenced. Peripheral blood was collected in 8 mL Vacutainer Cell Preparation Tubes, from which PBMCs were isolated by centrifugation and then cryopreserved. The chain is assembled from TRBV6-1 and TRBJ2-5, with 11 bases matching TRBD2. The sequence was collected from a human donor with classical Hodgkin lymphoma. The specimen was peripheral blood mononuclear cells (PBMCs). In nucleotides, the sequence is TGTGCCAGCAGGGCCGGGACTAGCGGTTGGGAGACCCAGTACTTC. This is translated as CASRAGTSGWETQYF.